A selection of T cell receptor beta chains follows, all from one sample in a study of cytomegalovirus exposure and HLA in healthy donors. The protocol was immunoSEQ multiplex PCR, while the TCRdb copy is restricted to in-frame clones and leaves out a portion. The sample shows 250,000 to 400,000 clones, over 75% of them seen only once. Source material: PBMCs. The receptors stem from a man in his thirties or forties in good health and CMV-seronegative. Each CDR3 is given with its conserved first and last residue. The order of the fields is V gene, clone size, D gene, J gene, CDR3 protein, CDR3 DNA. D genes are given only for firm matches. Rows may omit the clone size; those that give it use once, few, many or a size class.

>TRBV6-1|once|TRBD1|TRBJ2-5
CASPGQGLRETQYF
TGTGCCAGCCCGGGACAGGGGCTTAGAGAGACCCAGTACTTC
>TRBV10-2|-|TRBD1|TRBJ2-7
CASRDRFSYEQYF
TGCGCCAGCAGGGACAGGTTCTCCTACGAGCAGTACTTC
>TRBV6-4|-|-|TRBJ2-2
CASSDSQTGELFF
TGTGCCAGCAGTGACTCCCAAACCGGGGAGCTGTTTTTT
>TRBV7-6|-|TRBD2|TRBJ2-7
CASSLRRNSGGYSYEQYF
TGTGCCAGCAGCTTACGTAGAAATAGCGGGGGCTACTCCTACGAGCAGTACTTC
>TRBV5-1|-|-|TRBJ1-2
CASSLAGTRDGYTF
TGCGCCAGCAGCTTGGCCGGGACTAGGGATGGCTACACCTTC
>TRBV9|-|TRBD1|TRBJ1-5
CASSRGTAANQPQHF
TGTGCCAGCAGCCGTGGGACAGCCGCTAATCAGCCCCAGCATTTT
>TRBV5-1|-|TRBD1|TRBJ1-1
CASRDGQDPFF
TGCGCCAGCAGGGATGGACAGGATCCTTTCTTT
>TRBV6-4|-|-|TRBJ1-6
CASSDSSNSPLHF
TGTGCCAGCAGTGACTCGAGTAACTCACCCCTCCACTTT
>TRBV4-1|-|-|TRBJ2-7
CASSPYLPYEQYF
TGCGCCAGCAGCCCCTACTTACCCTACGAGCAGTACTTC
>TRBV2|-|-|TRBJ1-1
CASRGAEAFF
TGTGCCAGCAGGGGAGCTGAAGCTTTCTTT
>TRBV10-2|once|TRBD1|TRBJ1-2
CASSGGQGASGYTF
TGCGCCAGCAGCGGCGGACAGGGGGCGTCCGGCTACACCTTC
>TRBV5-1|-|TRBD2|TRBJ2-1
CASSLISGGAYNEQFF
TGCGCCAGCAGCTTAATTAGCGGGGGGGCCTACAATGAGCAGTTCTTC
>TRBV7-6|-|TRBD1|TRBJ2-7
CASSLGTGNSYEQYF
TGTGCCAGCAGCCTCGGGACAGGGAACTCCTACGAGCAGTACTTC
>TRBV5-6|-|-|TRBJ1-2
CASSDIRQVDYGYTF
TGTGCCAGCAGCGATATCCGACAGGTCGACTATGGCTACACCTTC
>TRBV6-1|few|TRBD2|TRBJ2-1
CASIYLAGSNEQFF
TGTGCCAGCATTTATCTAGCGGGGTCGAATGAGCAGTTCTTC
>TRBV5-1|-|TRBD2|TRBJ2-7
CASSSGLAGGSSYEQYF
TGCGCCAGCAGCTCGGGACTAGCGGGGGGAAGCTCCTACGAGCAGTACTTC
>TRBV9|-|TRBD1|TRBJ2-3
CASSETGAGTDTQYF
TGTGCCAGCAGCGAGACAGGGGCTGGCACAGATACGCAGTATTTT
>TRBV5-4|-|-|TRBJ2-1
CASSTAGGPYNEQFF
TGTGCCAGCAGCACGGCAGGGGGGCCATACAATGAGCAGTTCTTC
>TRBV2|-|TRBD1|TRBJ1-2
CASSEAGTGPNYGYTF
TGTGCCAGCAGTGAAGCGGGGACAGGGCCTAACTATGGCTACACCTTC
>TRBV4-2|-|-|TRBJ1-3
CASSLLLGDSGNTIYF
TGTGCCAGCAGCCTCCTACTGGGAGACTCTGGAAACACCATATATTTT
>TRBV30|few|TRBD1|TRBJ1-5
CAWRATGDQPQHF
TGTGCCTGGAGAGCGACAGGGGACCAGCCCCAGCATTTT
>TRBV6-1|once|-|TRBJ2-7
CASSETDRGGLYEQYF
TGTGCCAGCAGTGAAACGGACCGAGGGGGTCTCTACGAGCAGTACTTC
>TRBV4-1|-|-|TRBJ2-3
CASSQALRSTDTQYF
TGCGCCAGCAGCCAAGCCTTGCGTAGCACAGATACGCAGTATTTT
>TRBV19|-|-|TRBJ2-6
CASSWGAMGSGANVLTF
TGTGCCAGTAGTTGGGGCGCCATGGGCTCTGGGGCCAACGTCCTGACTTTC
>TRBV11-3|-|-|TRBJ1-3
CASSLDPVSNTIYF
TGTGCCAGCAGCTTAGACCCGGTCTCAAACACCATATATTTT
>TRBV5-1|-|TRBD1|TRBJ2-3
CASSFVGQGADTQYF
TGCGCCAGCAGCTTTGTGGGACAGGGCGCAGATACGCAGTATTTT
>TRBV6-1|-|TRBD1|TRBJ2-7
CASSQGAYEQYF
TGTGCCAGCAGCCAGGGGGCCTACGAGCAGTACTTC
>TRBV5-6|-|TRBD2|TRBJ2-2
CASSLGLAGSTGELFF
TGTGCCAGCAGCTTGGGTCTAGCGGGGAGCACCGGGGAGCTGTTTTTT
>TRBV5-6|-|TRBD1|TRBJ2-2
CASSPGQGGPGELFF
TGTGCCAGCAGCCCGGGACAGGGGGGACCCGGGGAGCTGTTTTTT
>TRBV7-9|-|-|TRBJ2-7
CASSFDRLGYEQYF
TGTGCCAGCAGCTTTGACAGGCTAGGGTACGAGCAGTACTTC
>TRBV4-1|-|-|TRBJ1-4
CASSQLGLTNEKLFF
TGCGCCAGCAGCCAACTAGGACTTACGAATGAAAAACTGTTTTTT
>TRBV6-6|once|-|TRBJ1-5
CASRRTGVGTWHF
TGTGCCAGCAGACGCACGGGGGTGGGTACTTGGCATTTT
>TRBV6-4|-|TRBD2|TRBJ2-1
CASSDSFRAGGLDEQFF
TGTGCCAGCAGTGACTCGTTCCGAGCGGGGGGGCTAGATGAGCAGTTCTTC
>TRBV9|-|-|TRBJ1-2
CASSANRAPNYGYTF
TGTGCCAGCAGCGCTAACAGGGCGCCAAACTATGGCTACACCTTC
>TRBV10-3|-|TRBD1|TRBJ2-5
CAIRGQEETQYF
TGTGCCATCAGGGGACAGGAAGAGACCCAGTACTTC
>TRBV7-6|-|TRBD2|TRBJ2-7
CASSLAVGGSEQYF
TGTGCCAGCAGCTTAGCCGTCGGGGGGTCCGAGCAGTACTTC
>TRBV5-5|-|TRBD1|TRBJ2-7
CASSSQDRDSHEQYF
TGTGCCAGCAGCTCCCAGGACAGGGATAGCCACGAGCAGTACTTC
>TRBV7-6|-|TRBD1|TRBJ1-1
CASSRDRVTEAFF
TGTGCCAGCAGCCGAGACAGGGTCACTGAAGCTTTCTTT
>TRBV7-8|-|-|TRBJ2-1
CASSLVDGVYNEQFF
TGTGCCAGCAGCTTAGTTGACGGAGTCTACAATGAGCAGTTCTTC
>TRBV7-9|-|-|TRBJ1-2
CASSLFGEGYTF
TGTGCCAGCAGCTTATTCGGGGAAGGCTACACCTTC
>TRBV4-3|-|TRBD1|TRBJ1-3
CASSQGGQGAIGNTIYF
TGCGCCAGCAGCCAAGGTGGTCAGGGGGCGATCGGAAACACCATATATTTT
>TRBV2|-|-|TRBJ2-7
CASTSAYEQYF
TGTGCCAGCACTAGTGCCTACGAGCAGTACTTC
>TRBV5-1|-|-|TRBJ1-1
CASTRSPSGNTEAFF
TGCGCCAGCACCCGGAGCCCCTCGGGGAACACTGAAGCTTTCTTT
>TRBV5-4|once|TRBD2|TRBJ2-7
CASSLRLAGVSYEQYF
TGTGCCAGCAGCCTTCGACTAGCGGGGGTTTCCTACGAGCAGTACTTC
>TRBV5-1|-|TRBD1|TRBJ1-6
CASRSTLTGTGRGSPLHF
TGCGCCAGCAGATCCACCCTTACCGGGACAGGGAGAGGTTCACCCCTCCACTTT